This entry lists 29 T cell receptor beta chains sequenced from one sample in a study of patients and donors after allogeneic stem cell transplantation. TCRdb independently ran MiXCR on the RT-PCR reads; one entry per CDR3 protein. Among under 200,000 distinct CDR3 sequences, around 30% were seen once, and the ten largest hold around 3.2%. Input material: blood, either unsorted or a sorted T cell fraction (not recorded which). These receptors all stem from a human donor who was either an allogeneic HSCT recipient or a stem cell or donor lymphocyte infusion donor (not recorded which). It is not recorded whose cells these are; they may come from a transplant donor.

As regards this clonotype: Germline is not matched at one junction end, which may reflect a read error. V gene TRBV12-3 or TRBV12-4 combines with J gene TRBJ2-2; 9 bases fit TRBD2. The CDR3 contains 16 residues. The CDR3 region has the DNA TGTGCCAGCATTTTATCCTGGACTAGCGTCACCGGGGAGCTGTTTTTT. It codes for CASILSWTSVTGELFF.

This clonotype has ten or more counts. V and J are TRBV29-1 and TRBJ1-1; TRBD1 matches 9 bases. CDR1 is SQVTM, CDR2 ANQGSEA, per germline. The junction had 13 bases not matched to a gene; V was cut back by 7 bases and J by 4 bases. This CDR3 has 15 residues. CDR3: CSAAPLGQGSTEAFF. For the CDR3, the DNA is TGCAGCGCAGCCCCCCTAGGACAGGGGAGCACTGAAGCTTTCTTT.

This chain uses TRBV4-3 with TRBJ2-7, with D unclear. Trimming stripped 4 bases from V and 1 base from J, with 11 bases between. Per the germline V gene, CDR1 is LGHNA and CDR2 is YSLEER. This CDR3 comprises 14 residues. The CDR3 is CASSLQMLSYEQYF. The DNA of the CDR3 is TGCGCCAGCAGCCTCCAGATGTTGTCCTACGAGCAGTACTTC.

This clonotype was seen more than once but under ten times. This chain joins TRBV4-2 and TRBJ2-1; possible D gene TRBD1, 5 bases. Germline V gives CDR1 LGHNA, CDR2 YNFKEQ. This CDR3 has 15 amino acids. Trimming took off 0 bases at V and 4 bases at J, with 10 bases between the two ends. In DNA, the CDR3 is TGTGCCAGCAGCCAAGAGGGATCAGGGTACAATGAGCAGTTCTTC. It codes for CASSQEGSGYNEQFF.

This chain joins TRBV4-3 and TRBJ2-1; D is unresolved. The V gene lost 1 base and the J gene lost 0 bases, with 7 bases spanning the gap. Germline loops: CDR1 LGHNA, CDR2 YSLEER. The CDR3 spans 15 residues. The CDR3 DNA is TGCGCCAGCAGCCAAGCCCCTAGCTCCTACAATGAGCAGTTCTTC. It is translated as CASSQAPSSYNEQFF.

This clonotype was found a few times. The chain employs TRBV15 and TRBJ1-2; weak D call: TRBD1 (5 bases). Germline V gene sequence: CDR1 LNHNV, CDR2 YYDKDF (reference sequence). V lost 5 bases and J 5 bases, leaving 21 bases between the germline ends. This CDR3 is built from 16 residues. The CDR3 region is CATSPDLGPTFYGYTF. CDR3 sequence (DNA): TGTGCCACCAGCCCCGATCTGGGACCGACCTTTTATGGCTACACCTTC.

The V and J genes are TRBV12-3 or TRBV12-4 and TRBJ1-4, with D hard to call. The ends were cut back, 6 bases at V and 0 bases at J, with 11 bases in the middle. The CDR3 is 15 amino acids. Here the CDR3 DNA reads TGTGCCAGCAGACCAGGAGATGCAACTAATGAAAAACTGTTTTTT. Encoded protein: CASRPGDATNEKLFF.

The gene calls are TRBV29-1 and TRBJ2-5, with 7 bases that match TRBD2. The CDR3 runs 14 residues. Per germline, CDR1 SQVTM and CDR2 ANQGSEA. V lost 6 bases and J lost 2; bases outside the gene matches: 9. The CDR3 DNA follows: TGCAGCGTGGCCCAACCGGGACTACAAGAGACCCAGTACTTC. Amino acid sequence: CSVAQPGLQETQYF.

In its sample, this clonotype was seen a few times. The CDR3 coding sequence is TGTGCCAGCAGCTTAGTGGGGCAGCAGTTCTTC. It yields the protein CASSLVGQQFF. The V call is TRBV7-2, the J call TRBJ2-1, with a possible D match to TRBD1 (5 bases). This CDR3 comprises 11 residues. Trimming left V 1 base short and J 11 bases short, with 6 bases between. From germline, CDR1 is SGHTA and CDR2 FQGNSA.

This clonotype showed up many times. The chain recombines TRBV10-3 with TRBJ1-5; D remains unclear. CDR1 is ENHRY and CDR2 is SYGVKD in the germline V gene. Trimming took off 1 base at V and 4 bases at J, with 14 bases between the two ends. The length of the CDR3 is 16 residues. CDR3: CAISEFLGVGNQPQHF. The CDR3, as DNA: TGTGCCATCAGTGAGTTCCTCGGGGTGGGGAATCAGCCCCAGCATTTT.

This clonotype appeared a few times. The rearrangement joins TRBV20-1 to TRBJ2-7; D is undetermined. Germline lookup yields CDR1 DFQATT and CDR2 SNEGSKA (reference sequence). The CDR3 covers 13 residues. The V end was cut by 4 bases, the J end by 2 bases, with 12 bases between. In nucleotides, the CDR3 is TGCAGTGCTACAGCTTCCACAACCTACGAGCAGTACTTC. Its protein product is CSATASTTYEQYF.

The rearrangement links TRBV4-3 to TRBJ1-4; the match to TRBD1 covers 7 bases. Trimming cost V 0 bases and J 7 bases; bases outside gene matches: 14. The length of the CDR3 is 18 residues. CDR1 and CDR2 from the germline V gene are LGHNA and YSLEER. In DNA form, the CDR3 reads TGCGCCAGCAGCCAAGACCCAGGGGGGTGGGGAGGAATTGAAAAACTGTTTTTT. This codes for CASSQDPGGWGGIEKLFF.

CDR3 protein: CASSQDYQGPAHQPQHF. CDR3 bases: TGCGCCAGCAGCCAAGATTACCAGGGCCCGGCACACCAGCCCCAGCATTTT. The chain links TRBV4-3 to TRBJ1-5; possible D gene TRBD1, 5 bases. The CDR3 runs 17 residues. The V end was cut by 0 bases, the J end by 7 bases, with 19 bases between. CDR1 is LGHNA and CDR2 is YSLEER in the germline V gene.

The V and J genes are TRBV20-1 and TRBJ1-5; no reliable D call. V was shortened by 6 bases and J by 0 bases, with 12 bases between the two germline ends. The germline V gene has CDR1 DFQATT and CDR2 SNEGSKA (reference sequence). The CDR3 runs 14 residues. Written as DNA, the CDR3 is TGCAGTGCCCCGGACGTGTATAGCAATCAGCCCCAGCATTTT. Protein product: CSAPDVYSNQPQHF.

This chain links TRBV7-8 with TRBJ1-1, with 7 bases lining up with TRBD1. The junction had 7 bases not matched to a gene; V was cut back by 5 bases and J by 4 bases. CDR3 length: 14 residues. Germline V gene lookup returns CDR1 SGHVS and CDR2 FQNEAQ. The CDR3 sequence is CASSQLTGSTEAFF. The DNA of the CDR3 is TGTGCCAGCAGCCAACTGACAGGGAGCACTGAAGCTTTCTTT. Looking up the rest from reference TRBV7-8 and TRBJ1-1 gives the full variable domain: GAGVSQSPRYKVAKRGQDVALRCDPISGHVSLFWYQQALGQGPEFLTYFQNEAQLDKSGLPSDRFFAERPEGSVSTLKIQRTQQEDSAVYLCASSQLTGSTEAFFGQGTRLTVV.

A single count supports this clonotype. V is TRBV5-5 and J is TRBJ2-7; D perhaps matches TRBD1 (5 bases). Germline V CDR1 and CDR2: SGHKS, YYEKEE (reference sequence). The CDR3 runs 17 residues. Trimming took 2 bases from V and 2 from J, leaving 20 bases between them. This CDR3 is CASSFQGWGLTAYEQYF. CDR3 coding DNA: TGTGCCAGCAGCTTTCAAGGCTGGGGCCTAACCGCCTACGAGCAGTACTTC.

V and J are TRBV20-1 and TRBJ2-3; D gene ambiguous. Germline CDR1 and CDR2: DFQATT and SNEGSKA (reference sequence). Trimming cost V 4 bases and J 0 bases, with 8 bases left between them. The CDR3 spans 13 residues. The CDR3 protein is CSANRGSTDTQYF. CDR3 DNA sequence: TGCAGTGCTAACCGAGGAAGCACAGATACGCAGTATTTT.

There are a few counts of this clonotype. The V and J genes are TRBV6-2 or TRBV6-3 and TRBJ2-4; no definite D call. This CDR3 has 17 residues. CDR1 is MNHEY, CDR2 SVGEGT, per germline. The V end was cut by 7 bases, the J end by 0 bases, with 19 bases between. As DNA, the CDR3 is TGTGCCAGCACCGACCACCTTACACGACTAGCCAAAAACATTCAGTACTTC. It translates to CASTDHLTRLAKNIQYF.

This clonotype has just a few counts. The rearrangement joins TRBV12-3 or TRBV12-4 to TRBJ2-1; possibly TRBD1 for D (6 bases). With 7 bases removed from V and 4 bases from J, the gap between germline ends came to 11 bases. The CDR3 runs to 13 residues. CDR3 in DNA: TGTGCCAGCACCTGGGGGCCTTACAATGAGCAGTTCTTC. Amino acids: CASTWGPYNEQFF.

V gene TRBV29-1 combines with J gene TRBJ1-1; D gene uncertain. The CDR3 extends over 12 amino acids. Trimming removed 4 bases at V and 1 base at J, with 7 bases between. CDR1 and CDR2 (germline): SQVTM, ANQGSEA. CDR3 in DNA: TGCAGCGTTGTGAATAGGAACACTGAAGCTTTCTTT. Its protein product is CSVVNRNTEAFF.

There are a few counts of this clonotype. The chain joins TRBV4-2 to TRBJ1-3; tentative D call: TRBD1 (6 bases). The CDR3 is 18 residues long. The ends were cut back, 3 bases at V and 0 bases at J, with 18 bases in the middle. Germline V CDR1 and CDR2: LGHNA, YNFKEQ. The chain's CDR3 is CASSQWGTTGLSGNTIYF. Written as DNA, the CDR3 is TGTGCCAGCAGCCAGTGGGGAACGACAGGCCTCTCTGGAAACACCATATATTTT.

The V call is TRBV29-1, the J call TRBJ2-3; no clear D. Germline V gene lookup returns CDR1 SQVTM and CDR2 ANQGSEA. V shed 6 bases and J shed 0 bases, with 16 bases lying between them. The CDR3 runs 15 residues. The CDR3 here is CSVDPWRHSTDTQYF. The CDR3, as DNA: TGCAGCGTGGACCCTTGGCGCCATAGCACAGATACGCAGTATTTT.

This clonotype was seen more than once but under ten times. The V call is TRBV9, the J call TRBJ1-4, with a possible D match to TRBD1 (5 bases). V lost 4 bases to trimming and J lost 4 bases, with 11 bases between them. This CDR3 is built from 14 residues. Looked up from germline, CDR1 is SGDLS and CDR2 is YYNGEE. The CDR3: CASSSGPSNEKLFF. The CDR3 nucleotides are TGTGCCAGCAGCTCGGGGCCTAGTAATGAAAAACTGTTTTTT.

In this sample, this clonotype turned up a few times. The chain recombines TRBV5-1 with TRBJ2-1; possibly TRBD2 for D (5 bases). Germline CDR1 SGHRS, CDR2 YFSETQ. The V gene lost 4 bases and the J gene lost 0 bases, with 11 bases spanning the gap. The CDR3 is made up of 15 amino acids. The CDR3, as DNA: TGCGCCAGCAGCCTAGCCGTAGGCTCCTACAATGAGCAGTTCTTC. It specifies CASSLAVGSYNEQFF.

This clonotype occurred a few times. The chain has TRBV7-2 and TRBJ1-2; D unclear. Germline CDR1 is SGHTA and CDR2 is FQGNSA. The CDR3 runs 13 residues. V was pared by 2 bases and J by 5 bases, with 9 bases between. The CDR3 sequence is CASSLPPPYGYTF. For the CDR3, the DNA is TGTGCCAGCAGCTTACCGCCTCCTTATGGCTACACCTTC. Complete variable domain (other parts from reference TRBV7-2 and TRBJ1-2): GAGVSQSPSNKVTEKGKDVELRCDPISGHTALYWYRQSLGQGLEFLIYFQGNSAPDKSGLPSDRFSAERTGGSVSTLTIQRTQQEDSAVYLCASSLPPPYGYTFGSGTRLTVV.

This clonotype was seen more than once but under ten times. J is TRBJ2-7 and V is TRBV5-1; a weak D match, TRBD2 (6 bases). With 3 bases removed from V and 0 bases from J, the gap between germline ends came to 13 bases. There are 15 residues in the CDR3. CDR1 is SGHRS and CDR2 is YFSETQ in the germline V gene. The CDR3 here is CASSSSGSSSYEQYF. The CDR3 DNA follows: TGCGCCAGCAGCTCCTCCGGGAGCAGCTCCTACGAGCAGTACTTC.

This clonotype appeared many times. V gene TRBV7-2 combines with J gene TRBJ1-1; D is perhaps TRBD1 (5 bases). Trimming left V 2 bases short and J 5 bases short, with 15 bases between. CDR3 length: 15 residues. Germline V gene lookup returns CDR1 SGHTA and CDR2 FQGNSA. The CDR3 coding sequence is TGTGCCAGCAGCTTAACAGGTCAAAGTTGGACTGAAGCTTTCTTT. Translating it yields CASSLTGQSWTEAFF.

This clonotype was picked up a small number of times. The genes are TRBV9 and TRBJ2-3, with D tentatively TRBD2 (5 bases). V lost 0 bases to trimming and J lost 4 bases, with 18 bases between them. Germline CDR1 is SGDLS and CDR2 is YYNGEE. The CDR3 has 17 amino acids. The CDR3 is CASSVGWLGAGPDTQYF. In nucleotides, the CDR3 is TGTGCCAGCAGCGTAGGTTGGCTGGGAGCAGGACCAGATACGCAGTATTTT.

The gene calls are TRBV20-1 and TRBJ2-7; the match to TRBD1 covers 9 bases. J gave up 6 bases and V 5 bases, and 11 bases lay outside the gene matches. The CDR3 is 14 amino acids. Germline V lookup: CDR1 DFQATT, CDR2 SNEGSKA (reference sequence). CDR3 nucleotide sequence: TGCAGTGCTCCTCCCGGGACAGGGACCCTCGAGCAGTACTTC. Amino acids: CSAPPGTGTLEQYF.